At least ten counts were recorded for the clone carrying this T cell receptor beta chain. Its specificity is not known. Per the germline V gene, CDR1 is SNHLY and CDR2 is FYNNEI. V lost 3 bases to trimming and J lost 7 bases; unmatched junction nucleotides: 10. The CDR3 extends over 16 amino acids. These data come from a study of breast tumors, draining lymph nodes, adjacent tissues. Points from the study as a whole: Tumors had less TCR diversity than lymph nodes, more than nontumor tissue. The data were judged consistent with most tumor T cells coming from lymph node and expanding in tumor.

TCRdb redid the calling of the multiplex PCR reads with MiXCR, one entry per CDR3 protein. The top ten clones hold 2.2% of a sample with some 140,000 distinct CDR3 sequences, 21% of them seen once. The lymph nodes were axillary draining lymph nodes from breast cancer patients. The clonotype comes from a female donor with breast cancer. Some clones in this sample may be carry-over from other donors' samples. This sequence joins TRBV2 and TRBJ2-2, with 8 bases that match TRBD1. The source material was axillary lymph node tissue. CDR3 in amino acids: CASSETGAKTGGELFF. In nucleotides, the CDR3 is TGTGCCAGCAGTGAGACAGGGGCTAAAACGGGCGGGGAGCTGTTTTTT.